The 11 T cell receptor beta chains in this list originate from one sample, sequenced in a study of PD-L1 blockade in urothelial cancer. Noted time point: peripheral blood 6 weeks after treatment start. Sequencing was performed with immunoSEQ multiplex PCR; in TCRdb, only in-frame clones are kept and a portion is missing. This repertoire shows roughly 120,000 clones, roughly 89% found once; its top ten account for around 1.7%. This material consisted of PBMCs, taken around atezolizumab (anti-PD-L1) treatment. The receptor source for this set is a man between 60 and 75 years old with urothelial cancer.

The rearrangement uses TRBV27 and TRBJ1-1; 12 positions agree with TRBD1. The V and J ends lost 5 bases and 11 bases, in that order; junction bases with no gene match: 6. The CDR3 is made up of 13 amino acids. Germline values: CDR1 MNHEY, CDR2 SMNVEV (reference sequence). CDR3 DNA: TGTGCCAGCAGTCGGGACAGGGGGCTGGGCGCTTTCTTT. Translation gives CASSRDRGLGAFF.

The gene calls are TRBV28 and TRBJ2-3, with a possible D match to TRBD1 (6 bases). The CDR3 sequence is 16 residues long. Trimming pared 5 bases from V and 3 bases from J, leaving 18 bases between. CDR1 and CDR2 (germline): MDHEN, SYDVKM. The CDR3 spells CASSQPQGRKTDTQYF. CDR3 nucleotides: TGTGCCAGCAGTCAACCCCAGGGGAGAAAGACAGATACGCAGTATTTT.

This clone was detected a few times. The rearrangement links TRBV28 to TRBJ1-5; 8 positions match TRBD1. This CDR3 spans 14 amino acids. Germline assignment: CDR1 MDHEN and CDR2 SYDVKM. V shed 4 bases and J 5 bases; nucleotides not matched to a gene: 4. CDR3 in amino acids: CASSSDRVYQPQHF. CDR3 DNA: TGTGCCAGCAGTTCGGACAGGGTCTATCAGCCCCAGCATTTT. The whole variable domain, remainder taken from reference TRBV28 and TRBJ1-5, is DVKVTQSSRYLVKRTGEKVFLECVQDMDHENMFWYRQDPGLGLRLIYFSYDVKMKEKGDIPEGYSVSREKKERFSLILESASTNQTSMYLCASSSDRVYQPQHFGDGTRLSIL.

The V gene is TRBV7-8, the J gene TRBJ2-5; weak D call: TRBD1 (5 bases). Per germline, CDR1 SGHVS and CDR2 FQNEAQ. This CDR3 is 14 amino acids long. Between the trimmed V and J ends, which lost 1 base and 4 bases, there was a span of 10 bases. The CDR3 nucleotides are TGTGCCAGCAGCTTAGGGGGCTTCGGAGAGACCCAGTACTTC. It specifies CASSLGGFGETQYF.

V usage is TRBV27 and J usage is TRBJ1-2; tentative D call: TRBD1 (5 bases). Germline V CDR1 and CDR2: MNHEY, SMNVEV (reference sequence). The CDR3 totals 13 residues. Trimming removed 5 bases at V and 6 bases at J, with 13 bases between. CDR3 amino acids: CASSAGWGDGYTF. The CDR3 nucleotides read TGTGCCAGCAGTGCAGGGTGGGGGGATGGCTACACCTTC.

This clone was found a few times. This chain uses TRBV4-3 with TRBJ2-2; D unresolved. The V gene lost 0 bases and the J gene lost 7 bases, with 6 bases spanning the gap. The CDR3 totals 13 residues. Germline CDR1 LGHNA, CDR2 YSLEER. The CDR3 coding sequence is TGCGCCAGCAGCCAAGAGTCGGGCGGGGAGCTGTTTTTT. It specifies CASSQESGGELFF.

J is TRBJ2-7 and V is TRBV5-1; D is unclear. Trimming took 0 bases from V and 1 from J, leaving 14 bases between them. CDR1 is SGHRS, CDR2 YFSETQ, per germline. The CDR3 loop spans 16 amino acids. The DNA of the CDR3 is TGCGCCAGCAGCTTGGCCCCTGACTCCTCTTCCTACGAGCAGTACTTC. Its protein is CASSLAPDSSSYEQYF. The variable domain in full, with the rest retrieved from reference TRBV5-1 and TRBJ2-7, is KAGVTQTPRYLIKTRGQQVTLSCSPISGHRSVSWYQQTPGQGLQFLFEYFSETQRNKGNFPGRFSGRQFSNSRSEMNVSTLELGDSALYLCASSLAPDSSSYEQYFGPGTRLTVT.

The chain employs TRBV5-1 and TRBJ2-1, with D possibly matching TRBD2 (5 bases). Germline CDR1 SGHRS, CDR2 YFSETQ. V was clipped by 2 bases and J by 0 bases, with 9 bases between them. The CDR3 consists of 15 residues. CDR3 coding DNA: TGCGCCAGCAGCTTCTTGGCGGGCTCCTACAATGAGCAGTTCTTC. Residues: CASSFLAGSYNEQFF.

V gene TRBV19 combines with J gene TRBJ2-7, with 8 bases identical to TRBD2. The junction had 3 bases not matched to a gene; V was cut back by 5 bases and J by 3 bases. CDR3 length equals 13 residues. Germline CDR1 reads LNHDA; CDR2 reads SQIVND (reference sequence). The CDR3 loop reads CASSATSGYEQYF. CDR3 sequence (DNA): TGTGCCAGTAGTGCTACTAGCGGCTACGAGCAGTACTTC.

V gene TRBV29-1 combines with J gene TRBJ2-1, with D unresolved. This CDR3 has 14 residues. Germline V gene lookup returns CDR1 SQVTM and CDR2 ANQGSEA. Between the trimmed V and J ends, which lost 4 bases and 4 bases, there was a span of 14 bases. The CDR3 DNA is TGCAGCGTTGGAAATCCAGGTAGTTACAATGAGCAGTTCTTC. Translation gives CSVGNPGSYNEQFF.

The gene calls are TRBV28 and TRBJ1-2; D is possibly TRBD1 (6 bases). Per germline, CDR1 MDHEN and CDR2 SYDVKM. Between the trimmed V and J ends, which lost 3 bases and 0 bases, there was a span of 20 bases. The CDR3 sequence is 18 residues long. DNA of the CDR3: TGTGCCAGCAGTTTTCTTGTTCGAAAGGACAGAGCTAACTATGGCTACACCTTC. Its translation: CASSFLVRKDRANYGYTF.